Listed here are 22 T cell receptor beta chains from one sample, sequenced in a study of blood T cells in healthy people across ages. Alongside a J-beta primer mix, a sample-barcoded 5' primer served in a second PCR lasting 7 to 11 cycles. TCRdb recomputed calls from the 5' RACE reads with MiXCR, one row per CDR3 protein. The sample contains fewer than 1 million distinct CDR3 sequences, about 42% of which appear only once. Sequencing input: blood. These receptor sequences come from a man aged 55 to 70 in good health.

The chain recombines TRBV25-1 with TRBJ2-1, with D tentatively TRBD2 (5 bases). Germline CDR1 is MGHDK and CDR2 is SYGVNS. V lost 6 bases to trimming and J lost 8 bases, with 20 bases between them. This CDR3 spans 15 amino acids. The CDR3, as DNA: TGTGCCAGCAGCGTGGTAGGGAGTGTCAAGGATGAGCAGTTCTTC. Translated, it gives CASSVVGSVKDEQFF.

This clonotype was seen only once. This chain joins TRBV3-1 and TRBJ1-4, with unresolved D. V lost 3 bases to trimming and J lost 5 bases, with 10 bases between them. The germline CDR1 and CDR2 sequences are LGHDT and YNNKEL (reference sequence). CDR3 size: 14 residues. In DNA, the CDR3 is TGTGCCAGCAGCCAGGGTGACTTCAATGAAAAACTGTTTTTT. Translated, it gives CASSQGDFNEKLFF.

The V call is TRBV5-1, the J call TRBJ2-5; 8 positions agree with TRBD2. Germline CDR1 is SGHRS and CDR2 is YFSETQ. J gave up 11 bases and V 2 bases, and 14 bases lay outside the gene matches. This CDR3 comprises 15 residues. The CDR3 coding sequence is TGCGCCAGCAGCTTCGGACGGGGGGGCTACAATGAGCAGTACTTC. It encodes CASSFGRGGYNEQYF.

This chain joins TRBV29-1 and TRBJ2-5, with a weak D call TRBD2 (6 bases). CDR3 length equals 14 residues. Germline values: CDR1 SQVTM, CDR2 ANQGSEA. Between the trimmed V and J ends, which lost 3 bases and 9 bases, there was a span of 20 bases. The CDR3 nucleotides are TGCAGCGTTGAGGATGGGGCACGCGGGAAGGCCCAGTACTTC. It yields the protein CSVEDGARGKAQYF.

The J gene is TRBJ1-2, the V gene TRBV6-2 or TRBV6-3, with D uncertain. The CDR3 sequence is 14 residues long. V lost 4 bases to trimming and J lost 0 bases, with 9 bases between them. Germline assignment: CDR1 MNHEY and CDR2 SVGEGT. Written as DNA, the CDR3 is TGTGCCAGCAGTTCCCAGGTAGCTAACTATGGCTACACCTTC. It encodes CASSSQVANYGYTF.

The chain combines TRBV20-1 with TRBJ2-5; 8 bases fit TRBD2. Germline V gives CDR1 DFQATT, CDR2 SNEGSKA (reference sequence). Germline trimming cut 3 bases from V and 2 bases from J; bases unmatched to any gene: 11. This CDR3 comprises 16 residues. The CDR3 coding sequence is TGCAGTGCTAGGAAGGCGGGGGGAACCTCTCAAGAGACCCAGTACTTC. Translating gives CSARKAGGTSQETQYF.

The chain links TRBV20-1 to TRBJ1-1; tentatively, D is TRBD1 (5 bases). This CDR3 is built from 17 residues. CDR1 and CDR2 (germline): DFQATT, SNEGSKA (reference sequence). The V gene lost 2 bases and the J gene lost 1 base, with 20 bases spanning the gap. As DNA, the CDR3 is TGCAGTGCTAGACACGGGGGTCGGGGAGGGAAGAACACTGAAGCTTTCTTT. Protein sequence: CSARHGGRGGKNTEAFF.

There are a few counts of this clonotype. The chain carries TRBV5-4 and TRBJ2-4; D perhaps matches TRBD2 (6 bases). The closer fit of TRBJ2-5 to the DNA end suggests the J call may be wrong. Germline V CDR1 and CDR2: SGHNT, YYREEE (reference sequence). This CDR3 is 14 amino acids long. The DNA for the CDR3 is TGTGCCAGCAGGGATCGGCGGGGACGAGAGACCCAGTACTTC. The encoded protein is CASRDRRGRETQYF.

V usage is TRBV9 and J usage is TRBJ1-4, with D hard to call. The CDR3 has 12 residues. The V end was cut by 0 bases, the J end by 8 bases, with 5 bases between. Germline CDR1 is SGDLS and CDR2 is YYNGEE. CDR3 sequence reads: CASSVAGEKLFF. CDR3 coding DNA: TGTGCCAGCAGCGTAGCGGGGGAAAAACTGTTTTTT. The full variable domain, rest sourced from reference TRBV9 and TRBJ1-4, is DSGVTQTPKHLITATGQRVTLRCSPRSGDLSVYWYQQSLDQGLQFLIQYYNGEERAKGNILERFSAQQFPDLHSELNLSSLELGDSALYFCASSVAGEKLFFGSGTQLSVL.

Details on this clonotype: A much larger clonotype is one base distant, so this may be a read error. The gene calls are TRBV5-1 and TRBJ2-5, with D possibly matching TRBD1 (6 bases). The CDR3 spans 12 residues. Germline V CDR1 and CDR2: SGHRS, YFSETQ. Trimming cost V 5 bases and J 11 bases, with 16 bases left between them. CDR3 sequence reads: CASSAGEIEQYF. In DNA form, the CDR3 reads TGCGCCAGCAGTGCAGGGGAGATTGAGCAGTACTTC.

This clonotype was detected a few times. The chain links TRBV10-3 to TRBJ2-3, with 13 bases fitting TRBD2. CDR1 is ENHRY, CDR2 SYGVKD, per germline. Germline trimming cut 3 bases from V and 4 bases from J; bases unmatched to any gene: 4. The CDR3 loop spans 16 amino acids. CDR3 in amino acids: CAISDGTSGVADTQYF. CDR3 bases: TGTGCCATCAGTGATGGGACTAGCGGGGTAGCAGATACGCAGTATTTT.

This clonotype was counted many times. This chain links TRBV15 with TRBJ1-2; tentatively, D is TRBD1 (6 bases). Germline V gene data show CDR1 as LNHNV and CDR2 as YYDKDF (reference sequence). The CDR3 covers 14 residues. Trimming stripped 1 base from V and 8 bases from J, with 14 bases between. CDR3 in amino acids: CATSRVSGAGGYTF. The CDR3 region has the DNA TGTGCCACCAGCAGAGTCTCGGGGGCCGGGGGCTACACCTTC.

This clonotype came up many times. This chain connects TRBV10-3 to TRBJ2-5; D is unclear. Germline CDR1 reads ENHRY; CDR2 reads SYGVKD. V lost 2 bases and J lost 4, with 8 bases in between. The CDR3 extends over 13 amino acids. CDR3 sequence: CAISEGPPETQYF. The CDR3 coding sequence is TGTGCCATCAGTGAGGGCCCTCCAGAGACCCAGTACTTC.

The chain is built from TRBV28 and TRBJ2-3; D ambiguous. CDR3 size: 16 residues. The V and J ends lost 2 bases and 0 bases respectively, with 12 bases between them. Germline V gene data show CDR1 as MDHEN and CDR2 as SYDVKM. The CDR3 coding sequence is TGTGCCAGCAGTTTAAAGGGCGAACTTAGCACAGATACGCAGTATTTT. Its translation: CASSLKGELSTDTQYF.

The chain uses TRBV11-2 and TRBJ2-4; D remains unclear. CDR1 is SGHAT, CDR2 FQNNGV, per germline. V was shortened by 2 bases and J by 1 base, with 6 bases between the two germline ends. This CDR3 is 14 amino acids long. CDR3 coding DNA: TGTGCCAGCAGCTTAAGACCCGCCAAAAACATTCAGTACTTC. Translated, it gives CASSLRPAKNIQYF.

This clonotype showed up just a few times. V is TRBV12-5 and J is TRBJ2-3; possibly TRBD1 or TRBD2 for D (5 bases each). Germline CDR1 and CDR2: LGHNT and FRNRAP. With 4 bases removed from V and 0 bases from J, the gap between germline ends came to 11 bases. The CDR3 totals 15 residues. The CDR3 sequence is CASGSRDRSTDTQYF. For the CDR3, the DNA is TGTGCTAGTGGTTCCCGGGACCGTAGCACAGATACGCAGTATTTT.

The chain carries TRBV11-2 and TRBJ2-7, with D possibly TRBD1 on 5 matching bases. V lost 2 bases and J lost 6, with 14 bases in between. Germline CDR1 reads SGHAT; CDR2 reads FQNNGV. The CDR3 loop spans 14 amino acids. The CDR3 DNA reads as TGTGCCAGCAGCTTATTCAGGGTGTACGGCGAGCAGTACTTC. Protein: CASSLFRVYGEQYF.

The chain couples TRBV11-3 to TRBJ2-1; TRBD2 agrees at 9 bases. Germline V CDR1 and CDR2: SGHNT, YENEEA. The CDR3 runs 17 residues. With V trimmed by 1 base and J by 2 bases, 6 bases remained unmatched. The CDR3 here is CASSLATRGGAYNEQFF. The CDR3 region has the DNA TGTGCCAGCAGCTTAGCGACTCGCGGGGGGGCCTACAATGAGCAGTTCTTC.

This clonotype was recorded many times. One end of the junction fails to match germline, which may point to a read error. The rearrangement uses TRBV20-1 and TRBJ2-3; the D is unclear. The CDR3 is 15 amino acids. The germline CDR1 and CDR2 sequences are DFQATT and SNEGSKA (reference sequence). The CDR3 DNA reads TGCAGTGCTGGAGACTGGGCGGTTGGCACAGATACGCAGTATTTT. This sequence encodes CSAGDWAVGTDTQYF.

The gene calls are TRBV3-1 and TRBJ1-4; D gene uncertain. The CDR3 is 14 residues long. The germline CDR1 and CDR2 sequences are LGHDT and YNNKEL (reference sequence). Trimming pared 5 bases from V and 5 bases from J, leaving 12 bases between. CDR3 loop: CASSEAAENEKLFF. The DNA of the CDR3 is TGTGCCAGCAGCGAAGCGGCAGAAAATGAAAAACTGTTTTTT.

CDR3: CAWSEGIVPPLHF. The CDR3 DNA is TGTGCCTGGAGCGAGGGAATCGTGCCACCCCTCCACTTT. The chain links TRBV30 to TRBJ1-6; D uncertain. Between the trimmed V and J ends, which lost 3 bases and 11 bases, there was a span of 14 bases. The CDR3 sequence is 13 residues long. Germline CDR1 reads GTSNPN; CDR2 reads SVGIG (reference sequence).

This chain joins TRBV10-3 and TRBJ2-5; D is perhaps TRBD2 (5 bases). Deletions cut 6 bases from V and 1 base from J, with 12 bases between. Germline loops: CDR1 ENHRY, CDR2 SYGVKD. The CDR3 has 14 residues. The CDR3 is CAIRDREGQETQYF. The DNA of the CDR3 is TGTGCCATCAGGGACCGAGAGGGCCAAGAGACCCAGTACTTC.